This TCR beta chain is from a study of T cells in women clearing cervical HPV infection. CDR1 and CDR2 from the germline V gene are DFQATT and SNEGSKA (reference sequence). J lost 8 bases, V lost 6 bases, and 9 bases had no gene match. The CDR3 extends over 15 amino acids. Worth noting for this clone: The read ends 3 residues before the CDR3 terminus; that terminus is restored from the germline J gene.

Clones were sequenced by immunoSEQ multiplex PCR, and TCRdb holds only the in-frame ones, with some missing. This repertoire comprises about 22,000 clones; its ten largest clones make up 9% to 15%. The V call is TRBV20-1, the J call TRBJ2-1; TRBD2 matches 14 bases. This clonotype was sampled from a woman between 18 and 69 years old with a cervical HPV16 infection that either progressed to CIN3+ or cleared (not recorded which). Sequencing input: blood buffy coat. This chain's CDR3 is CSARLAGGPRDEQFF. The CDR3 DNA, read in part, is TGCAGTGCGAGACTAGCGGGAGGGCCGCGCGATGAG.